There are a few counts of the clone carrying this T cell receptor beta chain. This sample stems from a study of T cell repertoires in aging, cancer and after chemotherapy. Multiplex touch-down PCR with TRB-A/B primers amplified rearranged V-D-J TRB sequences. TCRdb reprocessed the multiplex PCR reads with MiXCR, giving one entry per CDR3 protein. The data contain roughly 5,000 distinct CDR3 sequences, 65% to 75% of them singletons. Germline lookup yields CDR1 SQVTM and CDR2 ANQGSEA. Trimming shortened V by 4 bases and J by 4 bases, and 10 bases separated the two germline ends. This CDR3 is built from 12 residues. Amplification of TCR beta used genomic DNA extracted from peripheral blood.

Sequenced sample: blood. The TCR originated in a human donor with a solid tumor. The chain recombines TRBV29-1 with TRBJ1-2; unclear D gene. In DNA, the CDR3 is TGCAGCGTTGTGAAGGAGAGCTATGGCTACACCTTC. Encoded protein: CSVVKESYGYTF.